These 14 T cell receptor beta chains were sequenced from one sample in a study of shared clonotypes between healthy human individuals. Clones were sequenced by immunoSEQ multiplex PCR, and TCRdb holds only the in-frame ones, with some missing. The sample has around 990,000 clones; 70% to 85% are singletons. Sequencing used memory CD4+ T cells from PBMCs. As for subset: CD45RA-negative fraction. These receptors were obtained from a man aged 18 to 29 in good health. Some clones in this sample may be carry-over from other donors' samples.

This sequence joins TRBV19 and TRBJ2-1, with D perhaps matching TRBD2 (5 bases). Trimming pared 3 bases from V and 0 bases from J, leaving 9 bases between. The CDR3 has 15 residues. Germline V gene sequence: CDR1 LNHDA, CDR2 SQIVND (reference sequence). This CDR3 is CASSMEAYSYNEQFF. CDR3 sequence (DNA): TGTGCCAGTAGTATGGAGGCGTACTCCTACAATGAGCAGTTCTTC.

The chain has TRBV6-5 and TRBJ1-1, with unresolved D. Germline CDR1 is MNHEY and CDR2 is SVGAGI. The CDR3 spans 13 residues. The V end lost 6 bases, the J end lost 1 base, and 9 bases lay between the germline ends. As DNA, the CDR3 is TGTGCCAGCAGGAGCGGGTCGAACACTGAAGCTTTCTTT. Translating it yields CASRSGSNTEAFF.

The gene calls are TRBV30 and TRBJ1-5; no firm D call. This CDR3 has 14 amino acids. Germline assignment: CDR1 GTSNPN and CDR2 SVGIG (reference sequence). Trimming removed 0 bases at V and 4 bases at J, with 10 bases between. This chain's CDR3 is CAWSVLGLNQPQHF. In nucleotides, the CDR3 is TGTGCCTGGAGTGTACTTGGGCTAAATCAGCCCCAGCATTTT.

This chain links TRBV5-1 with TRBJ2-3; TRBD2 matches 12 bases. V shed 4 bases and J 2 bases; nucleotides not matched to a gene: 2. The CDR3 extends over 15 amino acids. Germline loops: CDR1 SGHRS, CDR2 YFSETQ. CDR3 in amino acids: CASSRTSGDTDTQYF. The DNA of the CDR3 is TGCGCCAGCAGCAGGACTAGCGGGGACACAGATACGCAGTATTTT.

At least ten counts were recorded for this clone. The V and J genes are TRBV27 and TRBJ1-4; 8 positions match TRBD1. V shed 6 bases, J shed 5 bases, and the junction held 8 bases outside the gene matches. Looked up from germline, CDR1 is MNHEY and CDR2 is SMNVEV (reference sequence). The CDR3 sequence is 15 residues long. CDR3 bases: TGTGCCAGCAGCTCCTGGACAGGGAGAAATGAAAAACTGTTTTTT. Amino acids: CASSSWTGRNEKLFF.

The chain recombines TRBV9 with TRBJ2-3; D remains ambiguous. V gave up 0 bases and J gave up 0 bases, with 8 bases separating them. This CDR3 contains 15 residues. Germline V gene data show CDR1 as SGDLS and CDR2 as YYNGEE. This chain's CDR3 is CASSVETGSTDTQYF. CDR3 sequence (DNA): TGTGCCAGCAGCGTAGAGACGGGCAGCACAGATACGCAGTATTTT.

The rearrangement joins TRBV13 to TRBJ2-3, with D possibly matching TRBD2 (5 bases). This CDR3 comprises 12 residues. The ends were cut back, 3 bases at V and 6 bases at J, with 7 bases in the middle. Germline CDR1 is PRHDT and CDR2 is FYEKMQ (reference sequence). DNA for the CDR3: TGTGCCAGCAGCTTCGGGATCGATACGCAGTATTTT. Translated, it gives CASSFGIDTQYF.

This chain uses TRBV7-6 with TRBJ2-5, with TRBD2 matching 7 bases. Germline CDR1 reads SGHVS; CDR2 reads FNYEAQ. The CDR3 runs to 15 residues. The V and J ends lost 1 base and 2 bases, in that order; junction bases with no gene match: 4. This chain's CDR3 is CASSLGASGQETQYF. Written as DNA, the CDR3 is TGTGCCAGCAGCTTAGGGGCTAGCGGACAAGAGACCCAGTACTTC.

The gene calls are TRBV2 and TRBJ1-1; perhaps TRBD1 as D (5 bases). Trimming took off 4 bases at V and 0 bases at J, with 12 bases between the two ends. The CDR3 extends over 15 amino acids. Germline CDR1 SNHLY, CDR2 FYNNEI. The CDR3 is CASSVDSLMNTEAFF. CDR3 DNA: TGTGCCAGCAGTGTCGACAGCCTGATGAACACTGAAGCTTTCTTT.

The V gene is TRBV2, the J gene TRBJ1-5, with a possible D match to TRBD1 (6 bases). V was cut by 8 bases and J by 2 bases, with 19 bases left in between. Per germline, CDR1 SNHLY and CDR2 FYNNEI. The CDR3 has 16 amino acids. CDR3 loop: CASESGQLLGNQPQHF. In DNA form, the CDR3 reads TGTGCCAGCGAATCAGGACAGCTGCTAGGCAATCAGCCCCAGCATTTT.

V is TRBV5-1 and J is TRBJ2-3, with D hard to call. The germline V gene encodes CDR1 SGHRS and CDR2 YFSETQ. Trimming removed 7 bases at V and 3 bases at J, with 12 bases between. The CDR3 is 13 amino acids. The CDR3 spells CASADVETDTQYF. CDR3 in DNA: TGCGCCAGCGCGGACGTCGAGACAGATACGCAGTATTTT.

The J gene is TRBJ1-3, the V gene TRBV5-5; maybe TRBD1 (6 bases). Trimming stripped 2 bases from V and 2 bases from J, with 14 bases between. The CDR3 length is 16 residues. The germline gives CDR1 SGHKS, CDR2 YYEKEE (reference sequence). The CDR3 loop is CASSFSGDSAGNTIYF. As DNA, the CDR3 is TGTGCCAGCAGCTTTTCAGGGGATTCTGCTGGAAACACCATATATTTT.

The chain has TRBV27 and TRBJ2-7, with 7 bases matching TRBD2. The V gene's germline CDR1 is MNHEY and CDR2 SMNVEV (reference sequence). This CDR3 comprises 12 residues. The trim removed 8 bases at V and 5 bases at J, leaving 6 bases unmatched. DNA for the CDR3: TGTGCCAGCGGACTAGGACGCCACGAGCAGTACTTC. This gives the protein CASGLGRHEQYF.

This clone appeared a single time. A far larger clone lies a single base away; this is likely a read error. This chain connects TRBV7-3 to TRBJ1-5; 7 bases are shared with TRBD1. The length of the CDR3 is 13 residues. Germline-derived CDR1 and CDR2 are SGHTA and FQGTGA. The trim removed 2 bases at V and 5 bases at J, leaving 0 bases unmatched. The CDR3, as DNA: TGTGCCAGCAGCTTACAGGGGGATCAGCCCCAGCATTTT. Translation gives CASSLQGDQPQHF.